This TCR beta chain was retrieved from a study of shared clonotypes between healthy human individuals (dated by TCRdb to 2019 to 2021). Regarding the research as a whole: The cohort included three men and a couple of women between 18 and 49 years of age. To estimate repertoire size and how much clonotypes are shared between individuals, the study performed deep sequencing of blood TCR repertoires from a few healthy adults. Between about 0.94 and 10 billion PBMCs per donor were obtained by leukapheresis. Different laboratories and diverse techniques were used to prepare libraries and sequence TCR repertoires, to increase sequencing depth and limit assay-specific biases. Per donor, three plates each were used for CD4 naive and CD4 memory, two for CD8 naive, and one for CD8 memory.

Donors were healthy HIV-negative adults with no recently reported acute infections or vaccinations. All donors were Caucasian adults living in Nashville, Tennessee, USA. CD4+ T cells were enriched by magnetic negative selection, after which naive cells were positively selected on CD45RA and the negative fraction was taken as the memory subset. Blood was obtained by leukapheresis, after which PBMCs were separated by Ficoll-Histopaque density gradient centrifugation and cryopreserved in liquid nitrogen vapor phase. Purity and quantity of every magnetically sorted T cell population were checked by analytical flow cytometry. Genomic DNA was isolated from each sorted fraction and quantified by UV absorbance on a Nanodrop 2000c. This clone appeared many times. Its antigen is still unknown. Per-base qualities were not stored, and no clone one base away is much larger. TCR CDR3 regions were amplified from genomic DNA by multiplex PCR using the deep immunoSEQ assay. For each cell subset, the extracted genomic DNA was distributed evenly across all wells of several immunoSEQ 96-well plates, and each plate served as one replicate. Each replicate PCR for sorted subsets received roughly 200 ng genomic DNA, equal to tens of thousands of T cell genomes. The purified libraries were quantified using a Qubit 3.0 fluorometer, sized with a Bioanalyzer 2100, and then quantified again using the KAPA Library Quantification kit. Every immunoSEQ 96-well plate was sequenced on a dedicated single-read 150-cycle Illumina NextSeq 550 flow cell. For the original study's pipeline: Because the immunoSEQ output held only junctional sequences and lacked quality scores, the filtering could not match the filtering applied to full-length reads. To assign V/J genes and CDR3, sequences were annotated using PyIR, a Python wrapper for IgBLAST v1.9, with IMGT germline references. Any read was removed if the V/J assignment was weak (E-value above 1e-6), the CDR3 was missing, or the read contained stop codons, out-of-frame junctions, or ambiguous translated residues. V3J clonotypes were defined by identical inferred V gene, J gene, and CDR3 amino acid sequence. Percentage overlap between repertoires was calculated by dividing the number of shared unique clonotypes by the size of the smaller repertoire. Three approaches were used to assess repertoire richness: RTK rarefaction, the Chao1 estimator, and Recon v2.1 estimates of unobserved clonotypes. Generation probabilities were computed with OLGA for all TCRbeta clonotypes obtained by the gDNA method from several donors. Drawn from immuneACCESS, this table holds only the in-frame rearrangements with V and J called that TCRdb kept. Clones are partly lost; checked studies trace under half to an unresolved V gene and leave the rest unexplained. That table gives V, J and clone size, and the DNA gave D and trimming. Here the sample has roughly 1,100,000 clones; about 75% occur a single time. 1.4% of the sample is held by the ten biggest clonotypes.

What the authors observed across the whole study: When a few donors were compared, the shared fraction of clonotypes was about 5% for naive CD4, approximately 3.5% for naive CD8, roughly 2.5% for memory CD4, and 0.35% to 0.5% for memory CD8. Because the study included a small number of donors, the genetic and exposure-history diversity represented was limited. Naive subsets generally had larger estimated clonotype richness than memory subsets. Based on pairwise subsampling, the degree of clonotype sharing among donors was expected to be affected by sequencing depth. Compared with non-shared clonotypes, clonotypes shared by all four sorted-subset donors had higher generation probabilities. Sampling was restricted to blood, and TCR repertoires in tissue are likely to differ from TCR repertoires in blood. Even with the large sequencing depth, rarefaction of the sorted-subset datasets indicated that sequencing was incomplete.

The clonotype comes from a man younger than 35 in good health. Sequenced material: memory CD4+ T cells sorted from blood. Reading the label with the study, this specimen's cell subset or site is: CD45RA-negative fraction.

This receptor carries the CDR3 CASRPGGGKQYF. The bases read TGTGCCAGCAGACCTGGGGGAGGGAAGCAGTACTTC. The chain joins TRBV6-1 to TRBJ2-7; 7 bases in the middle match TRBD2. Via the germline V gene, CDR1 is MNHNS and CDR2 SASEGT. V ends up 6 bases short and J 8 bases short, with an unmatched junction base count of 7. Spanning cysteine to phenylalanine, the CDR3 consists of 12 amino acids. Only the CDR3 region is kept as DNA, spanning 36 bases read in frame from base 1.